This T cell receptor (beta chain) appears in the sequencing data of a study of T cells in Graves' hyperthyroidism and ophthalmopathy. Turning to the study itself: Specimen type is peripheral blood, collected at initial diagnosis prior to any treatment. Study-wide results and caveats: Ophthalmopathy onset followed model prediction by a median approximately 6.2 months.

CDR3 length: 18 amino acids. V gave up 3 bases and J gave up 6 bases; unmatched junction bases: 16. CDR1 LNHDA and CDR2 SQIVND come from the germline V gene (reference sequence). RNA transcripts served as the template for amplifying TCR beta CDR3 regions. With the HTBI primer set, the TCR CDR3 went through a first round of RT-PCR. MiXCR, run by TCRdb on the multiplex PCR reads, gives a single entry per CDR3 protein. This table has roughly 500,000 distinct CDR3 sequences, around a fifth appearing once. Uncontrolled infection, other autoimmune disease, pregnancy or lactation excluded patients. PBMCs were derived from around 10 ml fresh peripheral blood. This clonotype was seen more than once but under ten times. What it recognizes is unknown.

The receptor comes from a woman aged 70-85 years with Graves' ophthalmopathy. Sequenced material: blood. This sequence joins TRBV19 and TRBJ2-2; TRBD2 aligns across 7 bases. CDR3 DNA: TGTGCCAGTAGTATCTACTCGAGCGGGACCTCCTCCCCCGGGGAGCTGTTTTTT. Protein product: CASSIYSSGTSSPGELFF.